This record covers a single T cell receptor (beta chain). Its antigen is currently unknown. Time point indicated: pretreatment peripheral blood. This specimen comes from a study of PD-L1 blockade in urothelial cancer. Study at large: Blood analysis was done at 3 weeks (second dose) and 6 weeks after treatment began. When blood samples were assessed, the median T cell count was about 140,000.

Templates that were synthetic TCR analogs were spiked into each PCR. The assay was immunoSEQ multiplex PCR, and TCRdb's table has in-frame clones only and misses some. Among 50,000 to 75,000 clones listed, around four fifths were seen once. The study's findings and limits: A below-median TCR clonality in blood before treatment predicted better survival.

CDR3 size: 13 residues. V was trimmed by 6 bases and J by 7 bases, leaving 15 bases between them. Germline-derived CDR1 and CDR2 are MDHEN and SYDVKM. The rearrangement joins TRBV28 to TRBJ1-1, with TRBD1 as a possible D gene (5 bases). The source material was PBMCs, sampled around atezolizumab (anti-PD-L1) treatment. The clonotype was recovered from a man in his sixties or seventies with urothelial cancer. The CDR3 is CASRRGVNFEAFF. In nucleotides, the CDR3 is TGTGCCAGCAGGCGGGGGGTGAATTTTGAAGCTTTCTTT.